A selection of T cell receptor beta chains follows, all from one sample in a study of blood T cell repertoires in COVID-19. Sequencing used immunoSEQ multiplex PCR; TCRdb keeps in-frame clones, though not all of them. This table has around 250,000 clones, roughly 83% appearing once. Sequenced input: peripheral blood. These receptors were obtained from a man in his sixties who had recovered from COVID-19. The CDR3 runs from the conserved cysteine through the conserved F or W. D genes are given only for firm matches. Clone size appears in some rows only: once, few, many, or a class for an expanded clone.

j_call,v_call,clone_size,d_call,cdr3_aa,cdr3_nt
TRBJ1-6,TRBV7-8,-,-,CASSSNSPLHF,TGTGCCAGCAGCTCAAATTCACCCCTCCACTTT
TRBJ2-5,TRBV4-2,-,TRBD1,CASSHTTGDSTPQRVTQYF,TGTGCCAGCAGCCATACGACAGGGGATTCCACCCCCCAGAGGGTGACCCAGTACTTC
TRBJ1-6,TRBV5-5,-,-,CASSLDRVVRNSPLHF,TGTGCCAGCAGCTTGGACAGGGTTGTCCGTAATTCACCCCTCCACTTT
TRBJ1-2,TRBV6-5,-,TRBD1,CASRGQGAGNYGYTF,TGTGCCAGCAGGGGACAGGGGGCCGGTAACTATGGCTACACCTTC
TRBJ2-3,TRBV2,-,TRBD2,CASSELAGGPDTQYF,TGTGCCAGCAGTGAACTAGCGGGAGGGCCTGATACGCAGTATTTT
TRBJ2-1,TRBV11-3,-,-,CASSLGGLPYNEQFF,TGTGCCAGCAGCTTAGGAGGGCTGCCCTACAATGAGCAGTTCTTC
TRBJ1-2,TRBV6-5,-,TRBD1,CASSYSGQAPLGYTF,TGTGCCAGCAGTTACTCAGGACAGGCCCCTCTTGGCTACACCTTC
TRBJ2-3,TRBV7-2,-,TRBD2,CASSYAGGTSSTDTQYF,TGTGCCAGCAGCTACGCGGGGGGTACCTCTAGCACAGATACGCAGTATTTT
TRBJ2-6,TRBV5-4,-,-,CASSIQGSGANVLTF,TGTGCCAGCAGCATCCAGGGGTCGGGGGCCAACGTCCTGACTTTC
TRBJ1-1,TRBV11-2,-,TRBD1,CASSPGRGQFNTEAFF,TGTGCCAGCAGCCCAGGCAGGGGGCAGTTCAACACTGAAGCTTTCTTT
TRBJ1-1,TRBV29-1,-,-,CSVRPQGGNTEAFF,TGCAGCGTTCGTCCCCAGGGAGGGAACACTGAAGCTTTCTTT
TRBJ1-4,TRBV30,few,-,CAWSQTATNEKLFF,TGTGCCTGGAGTCAGACAGCAACTAATGAAAAACTGTTTTTT
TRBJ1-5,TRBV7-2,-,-,CASSLGTVMNQPQHF,TGTGCCAGCAGCTTAGGGACAGTGATGAATCAGCCCCAGCATTTT
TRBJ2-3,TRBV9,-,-,CASSSRGGYGAADTQYF,TGTGCCAGCAGCTCCCGGGGAGGCTATGGGGCAGCAGATACGCAGTATTTT
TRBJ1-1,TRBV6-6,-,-,CASSYSPRGTEAFF,TGTGCCAGCAGTTACTCGCCCAGGGGCACTGAAGCTTTCTTT
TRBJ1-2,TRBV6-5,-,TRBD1,CASSYSGQGTNGYTF,TGTGCCAGCAGTTATTCGGGACAGGGAACAAATGGCTACACCTTC
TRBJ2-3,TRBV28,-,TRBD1,CASSPDRATDTQYF,TGTGCCAGCAGCCCGGACAGGGCCACAGATACGCAGTATTTT
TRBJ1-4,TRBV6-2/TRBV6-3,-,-,CASSYADQGREKLFF,TGTGCCAGCAGTTACGCCGACCAGGGAAGGGAAAAACTGTTTTTT
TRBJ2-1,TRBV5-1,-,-,CASSLGSGKNEQFF,TGCGCCAGCAGCTTGGGGTCAGGCAAAAATGAGCAGTTCTTC
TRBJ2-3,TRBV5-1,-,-,CASSKIYPGDTQYF,TGCGCCAGCAGCAAGATCTACCCAGGTGATACGCAGTATTTT
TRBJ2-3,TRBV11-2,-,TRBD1,CASSLARRGIGTDTQYF,TGTGCCAGCAGCTTAGCTCGCAGGGGGATCGGCACAGATACGCAGTATTTT
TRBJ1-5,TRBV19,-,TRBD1,CASSPTGGSNQPQHF,TGTGCCAGTAGCCCAACAGGGGGTAGTAATCAGCCCCAGCATTTT
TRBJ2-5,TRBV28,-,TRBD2,CASSSSGFSETQYF,TGTGCCAGCAGCTCTAGCGGGTTTTCGGAGACCCAGTACTTC
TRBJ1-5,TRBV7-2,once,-,CASSWQGNQPQHF,TGTGCCAGCAGCTGGCAGGGGAATCAGCCCCAGCATTTT
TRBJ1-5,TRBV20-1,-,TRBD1,CSASSSGTGFNQPQHF,TGCAGTGCTAGTTCTTCCGGGACAGGGTTCAATCAGCCCCAGCATTTT
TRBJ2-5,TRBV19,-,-,CASSMGRGGLETQYF,TGTGCCAGTAGTATGGGGAGGGGGGGCCTGGAGACCCAGTACTTC
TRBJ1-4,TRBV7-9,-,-,CASSYSQREKLFF,TGTGCCAGCAGCTACTCACAGCGGGAAAAACTGTTTTTT
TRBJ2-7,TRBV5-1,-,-,CASSLDTNSYEQYF,TGCGCCAGCAGCTTGGACACCAACTCCTACGAGCAGTACTTC
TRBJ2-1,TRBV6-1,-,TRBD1,CASSEPPGTGVFF,TGTGCCAGCAGTGAACCCCCCGGGACAGGGGTTTTCTTC